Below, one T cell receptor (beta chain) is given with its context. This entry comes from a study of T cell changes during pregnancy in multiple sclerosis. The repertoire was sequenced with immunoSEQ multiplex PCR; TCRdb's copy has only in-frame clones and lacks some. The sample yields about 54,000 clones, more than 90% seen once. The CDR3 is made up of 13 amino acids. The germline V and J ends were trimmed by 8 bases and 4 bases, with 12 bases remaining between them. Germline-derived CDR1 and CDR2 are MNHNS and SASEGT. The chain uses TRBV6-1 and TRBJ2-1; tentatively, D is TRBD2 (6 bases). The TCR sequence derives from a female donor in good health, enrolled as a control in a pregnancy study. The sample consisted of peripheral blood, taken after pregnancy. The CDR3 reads CASPPRGYNEQFF. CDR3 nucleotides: TGTGCCAGCCCCCCTCGGGGGTACAATGAGCAGTTCTTC.